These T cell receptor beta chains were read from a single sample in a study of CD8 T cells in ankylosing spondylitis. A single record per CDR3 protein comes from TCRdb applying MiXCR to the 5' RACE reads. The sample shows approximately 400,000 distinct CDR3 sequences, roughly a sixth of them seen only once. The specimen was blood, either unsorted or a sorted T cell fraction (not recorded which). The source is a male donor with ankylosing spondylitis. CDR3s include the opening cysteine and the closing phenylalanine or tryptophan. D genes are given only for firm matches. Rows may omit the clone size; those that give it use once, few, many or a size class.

CDR3nt: -
CDR3aa: CSASSGLALGTPGSCFF
v_gene: TRBV20-1
abundance: few
j_gene: TRBJ2-2
d_gene: -

CDR3nt: TGTGCCAGCAGTTTCCCCGACAGGGACAATCAGCCCCAGCATTTT
CDR3aa: CASSFPDRDNQPQHF
v_gene: TRBV28
abundance: -
j_gene: TRBJ1-5
d_gene: TRBD1

CDR3nt: TGTGCCAGTAACCGACAGGCCCCCTGGGATGAGCAGTTCTTC
CDR3aa: CASNRQAPWDEQFF
v_gene: TRBV19
abundance: -
j_gene: TRBJ2-1
d_gene: -

CDR3nt: TGTGCCAGCAGTTTCAGGGTGACATCTGGAAACACCATATATTTT
CDR3aa: CASSFRVTSGNTIYF
v_gene: TRBV12-3/TRBV12-4
abundance: -
j_gene: TRBJ1-3
d_gene: -

CDR3nt: TGTGCCAGCTCTGTTGGGACAAGCTCGAACACCGGGGAGCTGTTTTTT
CDR3aa: CASSVGTSSNTGELFF
v_gene: TRBV18
abundance: -
j_gene: TRBJ2-2
d_gene: -

CDR3nt: TGTGCCAGCAGCTTAACTAGCAAAACCGGGGAGCTGTTTTTT
CDR3aa: CASSLTSKTGELFF
v_gene: TRBV7-3
abundance: few
j_gene: TRBJ2-2
d_gene: -

CDR3nt: TGTGCCAGCAAGGAAGCGGTAGATACGCAGTATTTT
CDR3aa: CASKEAVDTQYF
v_gene: TRBV6-2/TRBV6-3
abundance: once
j_gene: TRBJ2-3
d_gene: -

CDR3nt: TGCGCCAGCAGTGAACAGGGCTACGAGCAGTACTTC
CDR3aa: CASSEQGYEQYF
v_gene: TRBV6-1
abundance: many
j_gene: TRBJ2-7
d_gene: -

CDR3nt: TGTGCCAGCAGCACCTACAAGAGCACTGAAGCTTTCTTT
CDR3aa: CASSTYKSTEAFF
v_gene: TRBV7-3
abundance: few
j_gene: TRBJ1-1
d_gene: -

CDR3nt: TGCAGTGCTAGAGATCAGGGGGGGTACTCGACCTACACCTTC
CDR3aa: CSARDQGGYSTYTF
v_gene: TRBV20-1
abundance: few
j_gene: TRBJ1-2
d_gene: TRBD1

CDR3nt: TGTGCCAGCAGGGAGCGACTGAATGGGGGAAAACTGTTTTTT
CDR3aa: CASRERLNGGKLFF
v_gene: TRBV12-3/TRBV12-4
abundance: many
j_gene: TRBJ1-4
d_gene: -

CDR3nt: TGCAGTGCCCTAAACCCCGGGATTAGTCTCGAGCAGTACTTC
CDR3aa: CSALNPGISLEQYF
v_gene: TRBV20-1
abundance: few
j_gene: TRBJ2-7
d_gene: -

CDR3nt: TGTGCCAGCAGTACAGGCTTTGAATCCGGTAATGAAAAACTGTTTTTT
CDR3aa: CASSTGFESGNEKLFF
v_gene: TRBV12-3/TRBV12-4
abundance: -
j_gene: TRBJ1-4
d_gene: -

CDR3nt: TGTGCCAGCAGTCCCGGGACTGCTCCCTCCTACGAGCAGTACTTC
CDR3aa: CASSPGTAPSYEQYF
v_gene: TRBV27
abundance: many
j_gene: TRBJ2-7
d_gene: -

CDR3nt: TGTGCCACCAAGGACAGGGGAGAAAGAAGTGAGCAGTTCTTC
CDR3aa: CATKDRGERSEQFF
v_gene: TRBV2
abundance: -
j_gene: TRBJ2-1
d_gene: TRBD1

CDR3nt: TGCGCCAGCACCCCCTCTCCCGGGACAGGGGATCGGGGCAATGAGCAGTTCTTC
CDR3aa: CASTPSPGTGDRGNEQFF
v_gene: TRBV5-1
abundance: -
j_gene: TRBJ2-1
d_gene: TRBD1

CDR3nt: TGTGCCAGCACCCCGGGACAGGGGCTACAGTCACCCCTCCACTTT
CDR3aa: CASTPGQGLQSPLHF
v_gene: TRBV6-1
abundance: -
j_gene: TRBJ1-6
d_gene: TRBD1

CDR3nt: TGTGCCAGCAGGGGACTAGCGGGAGAGGGTGAGCAGTTCTTC
CDR3aa: CASRGLAGEGEQFF
v_gene: TRBV6-1
abundance: -
j_gene: TRBJ2-1
d_gene: TRBD2

CDR3nt: TGTGCCAGCGTCTCGTGGACAGTGAATGCTGAAGCTTTCTTT
CDR3aa: CASVSWTVNAEAFF
v_gene: TRBV6-1
abundance: -
j_gene: TRBJ1-1
d_gene: -

CDR3nt: TGTGCCAGCAGTCCCCCGGTTGGGGAGACCCAGTACTTC
CDR3aa: CASSPPVGETQYF
v_gene: TRBV28
abundance: many
j_gene: TRBJ2-5
d_gene: -

CDR3nt: TGTGCCAGCTCACCTAAGGCAGGGGATATGGATGGCTACACCTTC
CDR3aa: CASSPKAGDMDGYTF
v_gene: TRBV18
abundance: once
j_gene: TRBJ1-2
d_gene: -

CDR3nt: TGCAGTGCAGAGGTCGGGTGGCTAACGTACAATGAGCAGTTCTTC
CDR3aa: CSAEVGWLTYNEQFF
v_gene: TRBV20-1
abundance: many
j_gene: TRBJ2-1
d_gene: -

CDR3nt: TGTGCCAGCAGCCCGACTAGCGGGGGGCTTCCCTACGAGCAGTACTTC
CDR3aa: CASSPTSGGLPYEQYF
v_gene: TRBV2
abundance: -
j_gene: TRBJ2-7
d_gene: TRBD2

CDR3nt: TGTGCCACCAGTGATTTGGACACCGGGGAGCTGTTTTTT
CDR3aa: CATSDLDTGELFF
v_gene: TRBV24-1
abundance: few
j_gene: TRBJ2-2
d_gene: -

CDR3nt: TGTGCCAGCAGTCCGGAGACAGGAGGGAACACCGGGGAGCTGTTTTTT
CDR3aa: CASSPETGGNTGELFF
v_gene: TRBV25-1
abundance: -
j_gene: TRBJ2-2
d_gene: -

CDR3nt: TGCAGTGCTGGCAGGGGATTAAGTGGGGCCAACGTCCTGACTTTC
CDR3aa: CSAGRGLSGANVLTF
v_gene: TRBV20-1
abundance: -
j_gene: TRBJ2-6
d_gene: -

CDR3nt: TGTGCCAGCAGTTTACTCGGGACACGGGAAGCTTTCTTT
CDR3aa: CASSLLGTREAFF
v_gene: TRBV12-3/TRBV12-4
abundance: few
j_gene: TRBJ1-1
d_gene: -

CDR3nt: TGTGCCAGCAGTTACCCCAGACAAGAGACCCAGTACTTC
CDR3aa: CASSYPRQETQYF
v_gene: TRBV6-6
abundance: -
j_gene: TRBJ2-5
d_gene: -

CDR3nt: TGTGCCAGCAGCCAAGGGCCCGAAGCCCTCCACTTT
CDR3aa: CASSQGPEALHF
v_gene: TRBV3-1
abundance: -
j_gene: TRBJ1-6
d_gene: -

CDR3nt: TGTGCCAGCTCACCATCGGCGAGAAGCGAGCAGTACTTC
CDR3aa: CASSPSARSEQYF
v_gene: TRBV18
abundance: -
j_gene: TRBJ2-7
d_gene: -

CDR3nt: TGTGCCAGCAGCTTAGGAGGGTCCAGCTCCTACAATGAGCAGTTCTTC
CDR3aa: CASSLGGSSSYNEQFF
v_gene: TRBV7-2
abundance: few
j_gene: TRBJ2-1
d_gene: -

CDR3nt: TGCAGTGCTAGGCACGACCGCTCCGGGGAGACCCAGTACTTC
CDR3aa: CSARHDRSGETQYF
v_gene: TRBV20-1
abundance: -
j_gene: TRBJ2-5
d_gene: -

CDR3nt: TGTGCCAGCAGTGAACTTTACAATGAGCAGTTCTTC
CDR3aa: CASSELYNEQFF
v_gene: TRBV6-1
abundance: -
j_gene: TRBJ2-1
d_gene: -

CDR3nt: TGTGCCAGCAGTTCCTCATACAGGGACACCGGGGAGCTGTTTTTT
CDR3aa: CASSSSYRDTGELFF
v_gene: TRBV6-5
abundance: few
j_gene: TRBJ2-2
d_gene: -

CDR3nt: TGTGCCAGCAAGGGACAGTACACTGAAGCTTTCTTT
CDR3aa: CASKGQYTEAFF
v_gene: TRBV27
abundance: few
j_gene: TRBJ1-1
d_gene: TRBD1

CDR3nt: TGTGCCAGCACCTTGGGTGGGAGTTACAATGAGCAGTTCTTC
CDR3aa: CASTLGGSYNEQFF
v_gene: TRBV7-2
abundance: -
j_gene: TRBJ2-1
d_gene: -

CDR3nt: TGTGCCAGCAGCCTAGGACAGGCCAGGCAGTATTTT
CDR3aa: CASSLGQARQYF
v_gene: TRBV11-3
abundance: -
j_gene: TRBJ2-3
d_gene: TRBD1

CDR3nt: TGTGCCAGCTCCCCAACTGGTCGAGGGAACACCGGGGAGCTGTTTTTT
CDR3aa: CASSPTGRGNTGELFF
v_gene: TRBV18
abundance: -
j_gene: TRBJ2-2
d_gene: -

CDR3nt: TGTGCCAGTAGCACCGACCGGGACGGAGTTTACGAGCAGTACTTC
CDR3aa: CASSTDRDGVYEQYF
v_gene: TRBV19
abundance: -
j_gene: TRBJ2-7
d_gene: -

CDR3nt: TGCAGTGCTAGAGATATGGCAGGGAGCAATCAGCCCCAGCATTTT
CDR3aa: CSARDMAGSNQPQHF
v_gene: TRBV20-1
abundance: few
j_gene: TRBJ1-5
d_gene: -

CDR3nt: TGTGCCAGCAGCCCGGGATATATCTACGAGCAGTACTTC
CDR3aa: CASSPGYIYEQYF
v_gene: TRBV2
abundance: few
j_gene: TRBJ2-7
d_gene: -

CDR3nt: TGTGCCACCAGTGATTCCACAGGGCCGGATGAGCAGTTCTTC
CDR3aa: CATSDSTGPDEQFF
v_gene: TRBV24-1
abundance: few
j_gene: TRBJ2-1
d_gene: -

CDR3nt: TGCGCCAGCAGCTTTATGGGGCAGTCTGGCGAGACCCAGTACTTC
CDR3aa: CASSFMGQSGETQYF
v_gene: TRBV5-1
abundance: -
j_gene: TRBJ2-5
d_gene: -

CDR3nt: TGCAGTGCTATCGACCGGGAGGCCGGGGAGCTGTTTTTT
CDR3aa: CSAIDREAGELFF
v_gene: TRBV20-1
abundance: -
j_gene: TRBJ2-2
d_gene: TRBD2

CDR3nt: TGTGCCAGCAGGATAGCGGGGTACCAAGAGACCCAGTACTTC
CDR3aa: CASRIAGYQETQYF
v_gene: TRBV5-4
abundance: -
j_gene: TRBJ2-5
d_gene: TRBD2

CDR3nt: TGCAGTGCTCGACCCGGGACTAGCGGCACCTACGAGCAGTACTTC
CDR3aa: CSARPGTSGTYEQYF
v_gene: TRBV20-1
abundance: -
j_gene: TRBJ2-7
d_gene: TRBD2

CDR3nt: TGCAGCGTTGAAGATCCCGGCAGTTCAGGGGGCAATGAAAAACTGTTTTTT
CDR3aa: CSVEDPGSSGGNEKLFF
v_gene: TRBV29-1
abundance: many
j_gene: TRBJ1-4
d_gene: TRBD1

CDR3nt: TGTGCCAGCAGTCCCCCCTCCACAGATACGCAGTATTTT
CDR3aa: CASSPPSTDTQYF
v_gene: TRBV18
abundance: many
j_gene: TRBJ2-3
d_gene: -

CDR3nt: TGCAGTGCTAGTCAGGGGGCAGGGCTGTACACAGATACGCAGTATTTT
CDR3aa: CSASQGAGLYTDTQYF
v_gene: TRBV20-1
abundance: -
j_gene: TRBJ2-3
d_gene: TRBD1

CDR3nt: TGTGCCAGCAGTTCCGGTTTCATTCAGTACTTC
CDR3aa: CASSSGFIQYF
v_gene: TRBV25-1
abundance: many
j_gene: TRBJ2-4
d_gene: -

CDR3nt: TGCGCCAGCAGCTTGGGCGGGACAAACAATGAGCAGTTCTTC
CDR3aa: CASSLGGTNNEQFF
v_gene: TRBV5-1
abundance: -
j_gene: TRBJ2-1
d_gene: -

CDR3nt: TGTGCCAGCAGTTTAGGGGCAGCGTACGGGACCGGGGAGCTGTTTTTT
CDR3aa: CASSLGAAYGTGELFF
v_gene: TRBV12-3/TRBV12-4
abundance: many
j_gene: TRBJ2-2
d_gene: -

CDR3nt: TGTGCCAGTCGCGGGGCCGGGACCCAGTACTTC
CDR3aa: CASRGAGTQYF
v_gene: TRBV2
abundance: few
j_gene: TRBJ2-5
d_gene: -

CDR3nt: TGTGCCAGCAGTATCGGACGGGGGGACTACGAGCAGTACTTC
CDR3aa: CASSIGRGDYEQYF
v_gene: TRBV2
abundance: few
j_gene: TRBJ2-7
d_gene: TRBD2

CDR3nt: TGCGCCAGCAGCTCCGGGACAGACGGCGAAAAACTGTTTTTT
CDR3aa: CASSSGTDGEKLFF
v_gene: TRBV5-1
abundance: few
j_gene: TRBJ1-4
d_gene: TRBD1

CDR3nt: TGCGCCAGCAGCCATGGGACAGGGATAACTAAAGAGACCCAGTACTTC
CDR3aa: CASSHGTGITKETQYF
v_gene: TRBV4-3
abundance: -
j_gene: TRBJ2-5
d_gene: TRBD1

CDR3nt: TGTGCCAGCTCACCAAGTTTAGGGACAGGCTGGAACGAGCAGTACTTC
CDR3aa: CASSPSLGTGWNEQYF
v_gene: TRBV18
abundance: few
j_gene: TRBJ2-7
d_gene: TRBD1